Below are 18 T cell receptor beta chains sequenced from a single sample in a study of T-cell reconstitution after alpha-beta-depleted transplantation in children. During its preparation, the TCRbeta library received unique molecular identifiers. TCRdb ran MiXCR on the PCR reads and lists one entry per CDR3 protein. The table shows approximately 490,000 distinct CDR3 sequences, with about 10% occurring only once. The sequenced sample was PBMCs, obtained before TCRalphabeta/CD19-depleted stem cell transplant. The source is a child aged 2 to 10 with inherited bone marrow failure, due to receive a stem cell transplant.

This clonotype was counted ten times or more. The chain couples TRBV4-1 to TRBJ2-2; D perhaps matches TRBD2 (6 bases). The germline gives CDR1 MGHRA, CDR2 YSYEKL. The V end lost 5 bases, the J end lost 0 bases, and 16 bases lay between the germline ends. The CDR3 consists of 17 residues. The CDR3 DNA sequence: TGCGCCAGCAGCTTACGCGTGAGCGGGCCGAACACCGGGGAGCTGTTTTTT. Translated: CASSLRVSGPNTGELFF.

At least ten counts were recorded for this clonotype. The gene calls are TRBV11-2 and TRBJ2-7, with D possibly being TRBD2 (5 bases). Trimming shortened V by 1 base and J by 9 bases, and 7 bases separated the two germline ends. The CDR3 covers 11 residues. CDR1 is SGHAT, CDR2 FQNNGV, per germline. The CDR3 DNA sequence: TGTGCCAGCAGCTTAGGAGGGAGGCAGTACTTC. Its translation: CASSLGGRQYF. The full variable domain, completed using reference TRBV11-2 and TRBJ2-7, is EAGVAQSPRYKIIEKRQSVAFWCNPISGHATLYWYQQILGQGPKLLIQFQNNGVVDDSQLPKDRFSAERLKGVDSTLKIQPAKLEDSAVYLCASSLGGRQYFGPGTRLTVT.

The J gene is TRBJ2-1, the V gene TRBV23-1; D is perhaps TRBD1 (6 bases). TRBV23-1 is given ORF status, its function remaining uncertain. CDR3 length equals 17 residues. The V end was cut by 6 bases, the J end by 0 bases, with 18 bases between. The chain's CDR3 is CASSRGQSDSSYNEQFF. In DNA form, the CDR3 reads TGCGCCAGCAGCCGAGGACAGTCCGATAGCTCCTACAATGAGCAGTTCTTC.

This clonotype occurred many times. The V gene is TRBV5-1, the J gene TRBJ2-1; D not certain. In germline, CDR1 is SGHRS, CDR2 YFSETQ. This CDR3 contains 15 residues. V lost 4 bases to trimming and J lost 5 bases, with 16 bases between them. CDR3 sequence (DNA): TGCGCCAGCAGCCCCCTCAGCGTTCTACACAATGAGCAGTTCTTC. Translating gives CASSPLSVLHNEQFF.

This clonotype was picked up a small number of times. J is TRBJ2-7 and V is TRBV7-9, with unresolved D. This CDR3 has 15 amino acids. V dropped 5 bases and J dropped 3 bases, with 17 bases sitting between them. Germline CDR1 reads SEHNR; CDR2 reads FQNEAQ (reference sequence). CDR3 sequence: CASSPPWEHLYEQYF. The CDR3 DNA reads TGTGCCAGCAGCCCCCCATGGGAACACCTCTACGAGCAGTACTTC.

This clonotype was counted ten times or more. The CDR3 bases are TGCAGTGCTAGGACCCACCTAGCGGGGTCCTACAATGAGCAGTTCTTC. It translates to CSARTHLAGSYNEQFF. The chain uses TRBV20-1 and TRBJ2-1; 9 bases match TRBD2. Germline V CDR1 and CDR2: DFQATT, SNEGSKA (reference sequence). V lost 3 bases to trimming and J lost 1 base; unmatched junction nucleotides: 7. The CDR3 sequence is 16 residues long.

This clonotype was seen ten or more times. The chain employs TRBV27 and TRBJ2-7; D is unresolved. This CDR3 has 13 amino acids. V was shortened by 0 bases and J by 7 bases, with 10 bases between the two germline ends. CDR1 and CDR2 (germline): MNHEY, SMNVEV (reference sequence). This CDR3 reads CASSLSGKGEQYF. The CDR3 DNA sequence: TGTGCCAGCAGTTTATCGGGGAAGGGTGAGCAGTACTTC.

V is TRBV11-2 and J is TRBJ2-7, with a tentative D call TRBD1 (5 bases). V gave up 5 bases and J gave up 6 bases, with 14 bases separating them. Germline-derived CDR1 and CDR2 are SGHAT and FQNNGV. The CDR3 extends over 13 amino acids. CDR3 DNA: TGTGCCAGCAGCCCCGAATTAGGGGCCGAGCAGTACTTC. Translated, it gives CASSPELGAEQYF. Together with reference TRBV11-2 and TRBJ2-7, the CDR3 gives the full variable domain: EAGVAQSPRYKIIEKRQSVAFWCNPISGHATLYWYQQILGQGPKLLIQFQNNGVVDDSQLPKDRFSAERLKGVDSTLKIQPAKLEDSAVYLCASSPELGAEQYFGPGTRLTVT.

With regard to this clonotype: Sequence at one end of the junction differs from germline and may be a read error. The chain carries TRBV9 and TRBJ2-1; D uncertain. The CDR3 consists of 14 residues. CDR1 and CDR2 from the germline V gene are SGDLS and YYNGEE. CDR3 amino acids: CASSVENSYNQQFF. The CDR3 DNA reads as TGTGCCAGCAGCGTGGAAAATTCCTACAATCAGCAGTTCTTC.

The table lists this clonotype with many counts. V usage is TRBV5-1 and J usage is TRBJ2-1; a weak D match, TRBD2 (5 bases). This CDR3 is 15 amino acids long. In germline, CDR1 is SGHRS, CDR2 YFSETQ. Trimming left V 0 bases short and J 0 bases short, with 7 bases between. The CDR3 spells CASSLAGNSYNEQFF. DNA for the CDR3: TGCGCCAGCAGCTTGGCGGGGAACTCCTACAATGAGCAGTTCTTC.

The chain links TRBV27 to TRBJ1-1, with D tentatively TRBD1 (5 bases). V shed 5 bases and J shed 4 bases, with 11 bases lying between them. The CDR3 consists of 13 residues. Germline CDR1 and CDR2: MNHEY and SMNVEV (reference sequence). The CDR3 coding sequence is TGTGCCAGCAGTCCAGGACACCCCACTGAAGCTTTCTTT. It specifies CASSPGHPTEAFF.

This clonotype was picked up many times. V is TRBV29-1 and J is TRBJ1-2, with D tentatively TRBD1 (6 bases). Between the trimmed V and J ends, which lost 5 bases and 8 bases, there was a span of 12 bases. The CDR3 has 11 amino acids. Per the germline V gene, CDR1 is SQVTM and CDR2 is ANQGSEA. Here the CDR3 reads CSVRGGAGYTF. The CDR3 DNA sequence: TGCAGCGTTAGGGGGGGCGCGGGCTACACCTTC.

This clonotype was seen repeatedly, ten times or more. This rearrangement joins TRBV29-1 to TRBJ2-1; D perhaps matches TRBD2 (7 bases). With 8 bases removed from V and 4 bases from J, the gap between germline ends came to 24 bases. Germline V lookup: CDR1 SQVTM, CDR2 ANQGSEA. This CDR3 has 16 residues. In nucleotides, the CDR3 is TGCAGCTCCCGGGGGGCGGGCGGGAGCGTTTACAATGAGCAGTTCTTC. Its translation is CSSRGAGGSVYNEQFF.

This clonotype was seen at least ten times. The J gene is TRBJ2-2, the V gene TRBV6-5, with D maybe TRBD1 (6 bases). The V and J ends lost 0 bases and 7 bases respectively, with 12 bases between them. CDR3 length equals 15 residues. Germline V gene sequence: CDR1 MNHEY, CDR2 SVGAGI. CDR3 DNA: TGTGCCAGCAGTTACTCGGGGACACGGGACGGGGAGCTGTTTTTT. Protein sequence: CASSYSGTRDGELFF.

This clonotype came up many times. The chain links TRBV10-1 to TRBJ2-1, with D unclear. CDR1 is WNHNN and CDR2 is SYGVQD in the germline V gene (reference sequence). The V gene lost 3 bases and the J gene lost 5 bases, with 14 bases spanning the gap. This CDR3 is 15 amino acids long. The CDR3 loop is CASSDNSQGNNEQFF. In nucleotides, the CDR3 is TGCGCCAGCAGTGATAACTCCCAAGGCAACAATGAGCAGTTCTTC.

This clonotype has ten or more counts. The J gene is TRBJ2-7, the V gene TRBV6-5; D might be TRBD2 (5 bases). Looked up from germline, CDR1 is MNHEY and CDR2 is SVGAGI. V was shortened by 6 bases and J by 0 bases, with 15 bases between the two germline ends. The CDR3 contains 15 residues. CDR3 in DNA: TGTGCCAGCAGCCCTGCCCCGGGATTCTCCTACGAGCAGTACTTC. This gives the protein CASSPAPGFSYEQYF.

This clonotype was counted many times. The chain recombines TRBV12-3 or TRBV12-4 with TRBJ2-5, with 9 nucleotides matching TRBD2. This CDR3 is built from 17 residues. With 4 bases clipped from V and 8 bases from J, the junction kept 17 bases outside the gene matches. CDR3 region: CASSSAPRVAAGGTQYF. CDR3 nucleotides: TGTGCCAGCAGTTCCGCACCGAGGGTTGCAGCGGGAGGCACCCAGTACTTC.

Only a few counts were recorded for this clonotype. The chain is built from TRBV7-2 and TRBJ2-7; 9 bases fit TRBD2. CDR1 and CDR2 from the germline V gene are SGHTA and FQGNSA. V gave up 5 bases and J gave up 1 base; unmatched junction bases: 9. CDR3 length: 16 residues. CDR3 bases: TGTGCCAGCAGCGAGGGATGGAGCGGGGGGTCCTACGAGCAGTACTTC. This translates into CASSEGWSGGSYEQYF.